Listed below are T cell receptor beta chains from one sample, sequenced in a study of CD8 T cells in ankylosing spondylitis. Each CDR3 protein gets one entry after TCRdb re-called the 5' RACE reads with MiXCR. In the table there are 45,000 to 65,000 distinct CDR3 sequences, 7.4% of which are singletons. Source material: blood, either unsorted or a sorted T cell fraction (not recorded which). The receptor source for this set is a female donor with ankylosing spondylitis or in good health (not recorded which). The conserved cysteine and the conserved F or W are not part of the CDR3 here. Clone size, where shown, is once, few, many, or a class for clones that have expanded.

v_gene: TRBV7-9; abundance: .; j_gene: TRBJ1-2; CDR3aa: ASSPWRETNYGYT
v_gene: TRBV2; abundance: many; j_gene: TRBJ2-3; CDR3aa: ASSDRTGGTDTQY
v_gene: TRBV4-1; abundance: many; j_gene: TRBJ1-5; CDR3aa: ASSQGHGLEPQH
v_gene: TRBV5-1; abundance: many; j_gene: TRBJ2-7; CDR3aa: ASTKGGGTYEQY
v_gene: TRBV28; abundance: many; j_gene: TRBJ1-6; CDR3aa: ASSPYDGPNSPLH
v_gene: TRBV5-8; abundance: many; j_gene: TRBJ1-2; CDR3aa: ASGQNYGYT
v_gene: TRBV28; abundance: many; j_gene: TRBJ1-6; CDR3aa: ASGTGGYSPLH
v_gene: TRBV5-1; abundance: many; j_gene: TRBJ2-2; CDR3aa: ASSHPTIAGLNTGELF
v_gene: TRBV5-6; abundance: many; j_gene: TRBJ2-3; CDR3aa: ASSWTRTGDTQY
v_gene: TRBV4-1; abundance: many; j_gene: TRBJ2-3; CDR3aa: ASSLETSGGPTDTQY
v_gene: TRBV29-1; abundance: many; j_gene: TRBJ2-1; CDR3aa: SVGDEQF
v_gene: TRBV7-2; abundance: few; j_gene: TRBJ1-5; CDR3aa: ASSPNQQGNSNQPQH
v_gene: TRBV7-6; abundance: many; j_gene: TRBJ2-2; CDR3aa: ASSPRLLGANTGELF
v_gene: TRBV4-1; abundance: many; j_gene: TRBJ1-5; CDR3aa: ASSRLQGDNQPQH
v_gene: TRBV2; abundance: many; j_gene: TRBJ2-7; CDR3aa: ATQDRVVGEQY
v_gene: TRBV5-5; abundance: many; j_gene: TRBJ1-1; CDR3aa: ASSLSGQLNTEAF
v_gene: TRBV18; abundance: many; j_gene: TRBJ2-2; CDR3aa: ASSPNRDTGELF
v_gene: TRBV6-2/TRBV6-3; abundance: .; j_gene: TRBJ2-1; CDR3aa: ASKDGYNEQF
v_gene: TRBV5-6; abundance: many; j_gene: TRBJ2-3; CDR3aa: ASSSIDWGYEGDTQY
v_gene: TRBV7-2; abundance: few; j_gene: TRBJ2-7; CDR3aa: ASRNTGTGTYEQY